This T cell receptor beta chain was obtained from a study of blood T cell repertoires in COVID-19. Study context: PBMCs, B-cell-depleted T cells, or T cells provided the cDNA or gDNA that made up the material.

The data were produced by immunoSEQ multiplex PCR, yet TCRdb's version contains in-frame clones alone and is incomplete. This table has 75,000 to 95,000 clones, 75% to 90% appearing once. Trimming removed 10 bases at V and 5 bases at J, with 15 bases between. The length of the CDR3 is 14 residues. CDR1 MDHEN and CDR2 SYDVKM come from the germline V gene. This receptor was taken from a human donor in a cohort sampled during active COVID-19. V usage is TRBV28 and J usage is TRBJ1-6, with D unclear. Source material: peripheral blood. The CDR3 bases are TGTGCCACCATTACCGGGGTGAATAATTCACCCCTCCACTTT. Protein sequence: CATITGVNNSPLHF.